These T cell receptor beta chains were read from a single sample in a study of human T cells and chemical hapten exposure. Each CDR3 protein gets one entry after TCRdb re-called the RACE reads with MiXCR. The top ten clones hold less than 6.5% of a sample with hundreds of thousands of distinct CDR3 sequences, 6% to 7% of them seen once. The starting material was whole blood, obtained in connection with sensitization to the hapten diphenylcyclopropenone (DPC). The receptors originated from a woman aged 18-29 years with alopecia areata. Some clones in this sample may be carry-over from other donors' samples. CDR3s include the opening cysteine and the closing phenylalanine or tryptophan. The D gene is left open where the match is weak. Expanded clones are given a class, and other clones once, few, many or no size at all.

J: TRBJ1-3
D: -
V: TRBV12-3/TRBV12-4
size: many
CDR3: CASSFPGSGNTIYF
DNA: TGTGCCAGCAGTTTCCCAGGGTCTGGAAACACCATATATTTT

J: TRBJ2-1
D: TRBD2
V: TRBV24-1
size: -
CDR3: CAINTGTSGGPEQFF
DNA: TGTGCCATTAATACCGGGACTAGCGGGGGACCTGAGCAGTTCTTC

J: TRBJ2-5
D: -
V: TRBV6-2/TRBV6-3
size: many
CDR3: CASSRGFQETQYF
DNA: TGTGCCAGCAGTCGGGGCTTCCAAGAGACCCAGTACTTC

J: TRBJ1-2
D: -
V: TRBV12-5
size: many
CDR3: CASAQSNYGYTF
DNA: TGTGCTAGTGCTCAGAGTAACTATGGCTACACCTTC

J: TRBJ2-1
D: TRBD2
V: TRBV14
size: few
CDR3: CASSPHSGGAGLVDEQFF
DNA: TGTGCCAGCAGCCCCCATAGCGGGGGGGCCGGATTGGTCGATGAGCAGTTCTTC

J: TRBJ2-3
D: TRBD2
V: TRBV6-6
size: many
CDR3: CASSYPLGRGGDTDTQYF
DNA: TGTGCCAGCAGTTACCCCCTGGGGCGGGGGGGAGATACAGATACGCAGTATTTT

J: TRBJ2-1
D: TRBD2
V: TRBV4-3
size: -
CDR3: CASSQDLAGGLVTVEQFF
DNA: TGCGCCAGCAGCCAAGACCTAGCGGGGGGGCTAGTTACCGTTGAGCAGTTCTTC

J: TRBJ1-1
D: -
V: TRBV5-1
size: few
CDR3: CASSLGPGQEAFF
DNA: TGCGCCAGCAGCTTGGGACCGGGACAAGAAGCTTTCTTT

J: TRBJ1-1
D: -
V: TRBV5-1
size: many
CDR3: CASSLAWGTRTEAFF
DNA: TGCGCCAGCAGCTTGGCTTGGGGAACAAGAACTGAAGCTTTCTTT

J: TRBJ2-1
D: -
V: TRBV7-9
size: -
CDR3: CASSLGWSEQFF
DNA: TGTGCCAGCAGCTTAGGGTGGAGTGAGCAGTTCTTC

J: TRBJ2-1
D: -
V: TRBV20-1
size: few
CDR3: CSATGHGRYEQFF
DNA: TGCAGTGCTACGGGGCACGGACGGTATGAGCAGTTCTTC

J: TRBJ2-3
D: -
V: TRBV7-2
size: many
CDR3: CASSLVAGATTDTQYF
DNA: TGTGCCAGCAGCTTAGTTGCCGGGGCCACCACAGATACGCAGTATTTT

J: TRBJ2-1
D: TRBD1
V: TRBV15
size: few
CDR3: CATSRDRDRGYNEQFF
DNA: TGTGCCACCAGCAGAGATCGAGACAGGGGGTACAATGAGCAGTTCTTC

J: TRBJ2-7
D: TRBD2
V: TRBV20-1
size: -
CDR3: CSARLAGGGQYF
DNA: TGCAGTGCTAGACTAGCGGGGGGCGGGCAGTACTTC

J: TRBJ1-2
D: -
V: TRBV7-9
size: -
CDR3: CASSPGGRLNYGYTF
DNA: TGTGCCAGCAGCCCCGGGGGCAGACTTAACTATGGCTACACCTTC

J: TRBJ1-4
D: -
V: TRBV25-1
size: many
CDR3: CASSEYARDGEKLFF
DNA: TGTGCCAGCAGTGAATATGCGAGGGACGGAGAAAAACTGTTTTTT

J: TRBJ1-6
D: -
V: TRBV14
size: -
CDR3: CASSQVRISPLHF
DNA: TGTGCCAGCAGCCAAGTGCGGATTTCACCCCTCCACTTT